The clone carrying this T cell receptor beta chain was observed once. V lost 0 bases, J lost 0 bases, and 10 bases lay in between. Germline V gene data show CDR1 as SGDLS and CDR2 as YYNGEE. The length of the CDR3 is 15 residues. These data belong to a study of blood T cell repertoires in COVID-19. Overall study: Samples came from the United States, Italy and Spain, spanning acute and convalescent COVID-19. The cDNA or gDNA used as material had been derived from T cells, B-cell-depleted T cells, or PBMCs.

Authors' methods: From reference gene primer amplification, estimates of nucleated cell counts were derived. Clones were sequenced by immunoSEQ multiplex PCR, and TCRdb holds only the in-frame ones, with some missing. Clone size and the V and J calls come from that table; the DNA yielded D and trimming. This sample yields roughly 50,000 clones, of which roughly 84% are seen a single time; approximately 2.6% belongs to the top ten. The sequenced sample consisted of peripheral blood. The source is a man aged 45-60 years with acute or convalescent COVID-19. The V gene is TRBV9, the J gene TRBJ2-7; possibly TRBD2 for D (6 bases). CDR3 protein: CASSVAGDPSYEQYF. In DNA form, the CDR3 reads TGTGCCAGCAGCGTAGCGGGGGACCCCTCCTACGAGCAGTACTTC.